The sequence of this T cell receptor (beta chain) was determined in a study of blood T cell repertoires in COVID-19. Germline CDR1 and CDR2: SGHDT and YYEEEE. Between the trimmed V and J ends, which lost 3 bases and 0 bases, there was a span of 13 bases. CDR3 size: 16 residues. Repertoires were generated with immunoSEQ multiplex PCR, while TCRdb's copy carries only in-frame clones and drops some. The sample lists approximately 260,000 clones; more than 65% were seen once. The sample comprised PBMCs or T cells enriched from blood (not recorded which). The clonotype comes from a man aged 50 to 60 who had recovered from COVID-19. The chain combines TRBV5-6 with TRBJ2-4; D unclear. This CDR3 reads CASSSLEPLAKNIQYF. CDR3 DNA sequence: TGTGCCAGCAGCTCATTAGAGCCGTTAGCCAAAAACATTCAGTACTTC.